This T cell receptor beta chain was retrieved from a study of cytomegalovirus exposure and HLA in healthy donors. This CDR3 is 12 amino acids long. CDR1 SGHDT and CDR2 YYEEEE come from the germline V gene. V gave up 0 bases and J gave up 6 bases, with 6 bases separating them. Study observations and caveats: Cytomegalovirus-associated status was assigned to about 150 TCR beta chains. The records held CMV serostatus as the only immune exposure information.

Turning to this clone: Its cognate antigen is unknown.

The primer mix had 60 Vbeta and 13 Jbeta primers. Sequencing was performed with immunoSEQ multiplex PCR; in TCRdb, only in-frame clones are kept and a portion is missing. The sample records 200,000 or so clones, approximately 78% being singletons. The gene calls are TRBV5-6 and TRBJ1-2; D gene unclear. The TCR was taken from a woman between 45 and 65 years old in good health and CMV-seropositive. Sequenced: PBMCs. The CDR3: CASSLGQNGYTF. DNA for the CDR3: TGTGCCAGCAGCTTGGGACAAAATGGCTACACCTTC.